This TCR beta chain was sequenced during a study of T cell clusters in autoimmune cytopenias. Germline lookup yields CDR1 MNHEY and CDR2 SVGAGI. CDR3 size: 19 residues. One tube held mixed TRB-A and TRB-B primer pools for touch-down PCR. TCRdb re-analyzed the multiplex PCR reads; it lists each CDR3 protein once, without DNA. This table lists around 6,800 distinct CDR3 sequences. TRB amplification used approximately 270 ng of peripheral blood genomic DNA. These data were also filed under a second study, of T cell repertoires in aging, cancer and after chemotherapy. That source reports: Median generation probability rose over the chemotherapy interval in each cancer cohort, suggesting rebound thymic output.

This sequence originates from a human donor in good health. Sequences were obtained from peripheral blood. The chain uses TRBV6-5 and TRBJ2-2; as DNA is missing, the TRBD1 call by TCRdb cannot be tested. CDR3 loop: CASRRPGQVRTTNTGELFF.